This T cell receptor (beta chain) was recovered during a study of monozygotic twins with inflammatory bowel disease. CDR1 and CDR2 (germline): SGHKS, YYEKEE (reference sequence). The CDR3 extends over 14 amino acids. With eight separate reactions per sample, the authors made cDNA. TCRdb re-called the 5' RACE reads; one entry per CDR3 protein, DNA not given. This repertoire comprises 400,000 or so distinct CDR3 sequences; its ten largest clones make up about 2.3%. Notes on the study in general: Healthy co-twins had higher TCRbeta inverse Simpson diversity than their IBD twins. Distinguishing T cell subtypes was not possible. Researchers report that IBD patients shared fewer clonotypes with others than healthy twins, especially amid disease activity.

On this clonotype itself: What it binds is not known.

This TCR was recovered from a human donor with ulcerative colitis or Crohn's disease, or a healthy co-twin of an affected twin (not recorded which). The sample consisted of blood. V usage is TRBV5-5 and J usage is TRBJ2-3. CDR3 in amino acids: CASSLSELHDTQYF. The full variable domain, completed using reference TRBV5-5 and TRBJ2-3, is DAGVTQSPTHLIKTRGQQVTLRCSPISGHKSVSWYQQVLGQGPQFIFQYYEKEERGRGNFPDRFSARQFPNYSSELNVNALLLGDSALYLCASSLSELHDTQYFGPGTRLTVL.